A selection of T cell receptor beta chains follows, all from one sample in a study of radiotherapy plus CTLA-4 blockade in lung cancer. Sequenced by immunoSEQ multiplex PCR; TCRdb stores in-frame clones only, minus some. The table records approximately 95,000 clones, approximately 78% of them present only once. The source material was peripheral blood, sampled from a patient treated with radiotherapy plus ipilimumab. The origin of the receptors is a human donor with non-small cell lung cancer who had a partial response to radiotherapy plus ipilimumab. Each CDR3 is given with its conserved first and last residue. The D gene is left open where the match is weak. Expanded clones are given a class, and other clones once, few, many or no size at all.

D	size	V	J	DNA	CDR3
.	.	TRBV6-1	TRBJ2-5	TGTGCCAGCAGTGAACGATACAGAGAGACCCAGTACTTC	CASSERYRETQYF
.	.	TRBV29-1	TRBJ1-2	TGCAGCGTTGGGGAAGGGGTGGAACGTGGCTACACCTTC	CSVGEGVERGYTF
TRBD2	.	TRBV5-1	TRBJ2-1	TGCGCCAGCAGCGCCATGACTAGCGGGTCCTACAATGAGCAGTTCTTC	CASSAMTSGSYNEQFF
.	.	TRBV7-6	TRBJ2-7	TGTGCCAGCAGCTTAAACAGGGCCTACGAGCAGTACTTC	CASSLNRAYEQYF
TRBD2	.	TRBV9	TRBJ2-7	TGTGCCAGCAGCGTAGGGGGCGGGAGGGGTTACGAGCAGTACTTC	CASSVGGGRGYEQYF
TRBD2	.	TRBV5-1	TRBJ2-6	TGCGCCAGCAGCGGGGGACTAGCGGGTGGGGCCAACGTCCTGACTTTC	CASSGGLAGGANVLTF
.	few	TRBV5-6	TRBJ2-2	TGTGCCAGCAGCTTAGTCACTCAAGAGCTGTTTTTT	CASSLVTQELFF
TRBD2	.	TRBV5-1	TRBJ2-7	TGCGCCAGCAGCTTGGGACAGCGGGGACTAGCGGGCCTCTACGAGCAGTACTTC	CASSLGQRGLAGLYEQYF
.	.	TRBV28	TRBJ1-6	TGTGCCAGCAGTTTAAGGGTCGGGGGAGTCTCCTATAATTCACCCCTCCACTTT	CASSLRVGGVSYNSPLHF
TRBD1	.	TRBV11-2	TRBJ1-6	TGTGCCAGCAGCTGGACAGGGGGGAGTTCACCCCTCCACTTT	CASSWTGGSSPLHF
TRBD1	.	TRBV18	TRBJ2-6	TGTGCCAGCTCCCGACCTCCGGGACAGGGCCCTGGGGCCAACGTCCTGACTTTC	CASSRPPGQGPGANVLTF
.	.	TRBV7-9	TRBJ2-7	TGTGCCAGCAGCCCTCAACTAGCCTCCTTATCGGAGCAGTACTTC	CASSPQLASLSEQYF
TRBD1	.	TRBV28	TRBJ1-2	TGTGCCAGCAGTATTCAGGGGGCGCGTGGCTACACCTTC	CASSIQGARGYTF
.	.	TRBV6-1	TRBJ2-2	TGTGCCACAAGGGGTTTTAAGAACACCGGGGAGCTGTTTTTT	CATRGFKNTGELFF
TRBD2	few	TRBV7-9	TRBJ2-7	TGTGCCAGCAGCTTGACTAGCGGGAGTAAATACGAGCAGTACTTC	CASSLTSGSKYEQYF
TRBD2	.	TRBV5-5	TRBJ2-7	TGTGCCAGCAGCTCATGGCCCCGCGGGAGAGTTCCCGAGCAGTACTTC	CASSSWPRGRVPEQYF
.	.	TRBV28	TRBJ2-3	TGTGCCAGCAGTCCCGGACTAAGGGCCACAGATACGCAGTATTTT	CASSPGLRATDTQYF
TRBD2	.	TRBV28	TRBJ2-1	TGTGCCAGCAGCCCTTTAGCGGGAGGGGACAATGAGCAGTTCTTC	CASSPLAGGDNEQFF
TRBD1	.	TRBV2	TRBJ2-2	TGTGCCAGCATTTTGTATGGACAGGGGGCGAACACCGGGGAGCTGTTTTTT	CASILYGQGANTGELFF
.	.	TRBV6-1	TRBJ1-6	TGTGCCAGCAGTGAAGGCCAGTTCTTCCACTTT	CASSEGQFFHF
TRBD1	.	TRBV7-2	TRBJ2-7	TGTGCCAGCAGTTCCGACAGGGTCTACGAGCAGTACTTC	CASSSDRVYEQYF
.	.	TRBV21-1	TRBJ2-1	TGTGCCAGCAGCAATAGCTGTGGTGTGAATGAGCAGTTCTTC	CASSNSCGVNEQFF
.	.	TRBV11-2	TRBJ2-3	TGTGCCAGCAGCTTCCTTGGGGCGGGACCCACAGATACGCAGTATTTT	CASSFLGAGPTDTQYF
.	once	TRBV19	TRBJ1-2	TGTGCCAGCTCCCCCGAGGGGGCTAACTATGGCTACACCTTC	CASSPEGANYGYTF
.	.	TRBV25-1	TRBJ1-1	TGTGCCAGCAGTTCCCCTTGGAACAGGAACACTGAAGCTTTCTTT	CASSSPWNRNTEAFF
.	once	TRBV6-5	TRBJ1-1	TGTGCCATCCGAGACCGCCAGGGATTGAGAACTGAAGCTTTCTTT	CAIRDRQGLRTEAFF
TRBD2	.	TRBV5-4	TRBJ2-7	TGTGCCAGCAGCTCATGGCCCCGCGGGAGAGTTCCCGAGCAGTACTTC	CASSSWPRGRVPEQYF
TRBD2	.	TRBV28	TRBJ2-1	TGTGCCAGCAGTTTTAGCGGGAGTGGATCCTACAATGAGCAGTTCTTC	CASSFSGSGSYNEQFF
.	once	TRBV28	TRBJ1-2	TGTGCCAGCAGTTTAAGGGGGTACGGCTACACCTTC	CASSLRGYGYTF
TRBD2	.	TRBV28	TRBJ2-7	TGTGCCAGCAGCTCGCGCGGGGGCTCCTACGAGCAGTACTTC	CASSSRGGSYEQYF
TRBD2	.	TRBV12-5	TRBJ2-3	TGTGCTAGTGTTCCGGAGGGGACTAGCGGGAGAGAGGGTACGCAGTATTTT	CASVPEGTSGREGTQYF
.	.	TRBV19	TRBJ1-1	TGTGCCAGTAGTGGAGTGGCAGGGAGGACTGAAGCTTTCTTT	CASSGVAGRTEAFF
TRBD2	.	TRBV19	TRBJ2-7	TGTGCCAGTAGTATGCGGGAGACGGCCTACGAGCAGTACTTC	CASSMRETAYEQYF
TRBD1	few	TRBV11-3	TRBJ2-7	TGTGCCAGCAGCCGACAGGGGGCGAACGAGCAGTACTTC	CASSRQGANEQYF
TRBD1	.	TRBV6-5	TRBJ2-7	TGTGCCAGCAGATTGACAGGGACCTACGAGCAGTACTTC	CASRLTGTYEQYF
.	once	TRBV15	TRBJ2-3	TGTGCCACCAGCATTGCGGGACGCACAGATACGCAGTATTTT	CATSIAGRTDTQYF
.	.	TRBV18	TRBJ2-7	TGTGCCAGCTCCCCACAGACAGGTCCCTACGAGCAGTACTTC	CASSPQTGPYEQYF
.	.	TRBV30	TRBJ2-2	TGTGCCTGGACAGGGGCCGGGGAGCTGTTTTTT	CAWTGAGELFF
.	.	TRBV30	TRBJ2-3	TGTGCCTGGAGGTCCGGGGGCACAGATACGCAGTATTTT	CAWRSGGTDTQYF
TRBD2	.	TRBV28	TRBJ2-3	TGTGCCAGCAGCCTAGCCGGACTAGCGGGAGCGATAGATACGCAGTATTTT	CASSLAGLAGAIDTQYF
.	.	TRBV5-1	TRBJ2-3	TGCGCCAGCAGTACAACCCGGACAGTGAGCCCAGATACGCAGTATTTT	CASSTTRTVSPDTQYF
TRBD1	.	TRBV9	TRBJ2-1	TGTGCCAGCAGCGTGAGGGGGACAGACAATGAGCAGTTCTTC	CASSVRGTDNEQFF
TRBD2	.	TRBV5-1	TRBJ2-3	TGCGCCAGCAGCTTGGGAGGACTAGCGGGAGGAGCAAGAGATACGCAGTATTTT	CASSLGGLAGGARDTQYF
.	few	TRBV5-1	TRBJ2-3	TGCGCCAGCACCTCGGGACTTACCATCACAGATACGCAGTATTTT	CASTSGLTITDTQYF
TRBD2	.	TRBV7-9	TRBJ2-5	TGTGCCAGCAGCCCGGTAGCGGGATTGCTGGAGACCCAGTACTTC	CASSPVAGLLETQYF
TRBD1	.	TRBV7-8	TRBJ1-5	TGTGCCAGCAGCTTCCGGGACAGGGGGTCCGGCAATCAGCCCCAGCATTTT	CASSFRDRGSGNQPQHF
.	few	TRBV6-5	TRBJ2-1	TGTGCCAGCAGTCAAAGAGCGAGGAGATCGAATGAGCAGTTCTTC	CASSQRARRSNEQFF
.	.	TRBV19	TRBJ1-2	TGTGCCAGTAGTCCCAGTCGGGGGGCCTTAAGAGATCGGGGCTACACCTTC	CASSPSRGALRDRGYTF
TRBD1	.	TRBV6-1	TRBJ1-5	TGTGCCAGCAGTGGACGACAGGGGCACAATCAGCCCCAGCATTTT	CASSGRQGHNQPQHF
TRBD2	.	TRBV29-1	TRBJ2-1	TGCAGCGTTGAAGGGTCTAGCGGGACGGACGATGAGCAGTTCTTC	CSVEGSSGTDDEQFF
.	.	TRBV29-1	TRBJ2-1	TGCAGCGTTGATGGAGTAGCTTCCCACAATGAGCAGTTCTTC	CSVDGVASHNEQFF
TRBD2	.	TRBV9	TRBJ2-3	TGTGCCAGCAGCCCCGGACTAGCGGGAGGGGGCACAGATACGCAGTATTTT	CASSPGLAGGGTDTQYF